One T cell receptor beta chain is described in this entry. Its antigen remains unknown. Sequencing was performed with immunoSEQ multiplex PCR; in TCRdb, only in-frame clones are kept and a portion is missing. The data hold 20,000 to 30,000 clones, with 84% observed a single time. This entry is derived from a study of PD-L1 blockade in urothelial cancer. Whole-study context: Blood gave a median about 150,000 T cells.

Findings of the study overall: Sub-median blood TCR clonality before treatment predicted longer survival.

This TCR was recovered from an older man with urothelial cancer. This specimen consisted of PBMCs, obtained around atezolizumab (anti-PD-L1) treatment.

CDR3 region: CASSWTGTDNTGELFF. Here the CDR3 DNA reads TGCGCCAGCAGCTGGACCGGGACAGATAACACCGGGGAGCTGTTTTTT. This chain uses TRBV5-1 with TRBJ2-2, with 7 bases matching TRBD1. The germline V gene has CDR1 SGHRS and CDR2 YFSETQ. The V and J ends lost 3 bases and 2 bases, in that order; junction bases with no gene match: 7. The CDR3 runs to 16 residues. Together with reference TRBV5-1 and TRBJ2-2, the CDR3 gives the full variable domain: KAGVTQTPRYLIKTRGQQVTLSCSPISGHRSVSWYQQTPGQGLQFLFEYFSETQRNKGNFPGRFSGRQFSNSRSEMNVSTLELGDSALYLCASSWTGTDNTGELFFGEGSRLTVL.